These 23 T cell receptor beta chains were all obtained from the same sample, sequenced in a study of T cells in Graves' hyperthyroidism and ophthalmopathy. Template material for amplifying TCR beta CDR3 regions consisted of RNA transcripts. When the TCR CDR3 underwent first-round RT-PCR, the HTBI primer set was used. TCRdb re-derived calls from the multiplex PCR reads in MiXCR, one entry per CDR3 protein. This table holds about 740,000 distinct CDR3 sequences, 14% found once. Sequences were obtained from blood. Source of these receptors: a woman under 30 with Graves' hyperthyroidism.

This clonotype was found many times. V gene TRBV7-2 combines with J gene TRBJ2-5; D uncertain. The CDR3 has 12 amino acids. The germline CDR1 and CDR2 sequences are SGHTA and FQGNSA. Deletions cut 5 bases from V and 5 bases from J, with 9 bases between. CDR3 protein: CASSQAFETQYF. CDR3 DNA: TGTGCCAGCAGCCAAGCGTTTGAGACCCAGTACTTC.

The sample holds many counts of this clonotype. CDR3 DNA: TGTGCCAGCAGCCACTCGTGGGGGGCGGGAACCTACGAGCAGTACTTC. Protein: CASSHSWGAGTYEQYF. The chain couples TRBV3-1 to TRBJ2-7; perhaps D is TRBD1 or TRBD2 (6 bases each). CDR3 length equals 16 residues. Germline assignment: CDR1 LGHDT and CDR2 YNNKEL (reference sequence). Trimming removed 3 bases from V and 2 bases from J, with 17 bases in between.

This clonotype has a handful of counts. The V gene is TRBV6-1, the J gene TRBJ1-5, with unresolved D. In germline, CDR1 is MNHNS, CDR2 SASEGT. The CDR3 consists of 14 residues. Trimming pared 10 bases from V and 0 bases from J, leaving 13 bases between. Here the CDR3 reads CATSRIYSNQPQHF. For the CDR3, the DNA is TGTGCCACCAGCCGTATATATAGCAATCAGCCCCAGCATTTT.

This clonotype was detected only a few times. This chain connects TRBV5-1 to TRBJ1-4, with 7 bases aligning to TRBD1. The CDR3 totals 16 residues. Per the germline V gene, CDR1 is SGHRS and CDR2 is YFSETQ. V was pared by 1 base and J by 2 bases, with 5 bases of the junction left unmatched. The CDR3 DNA sequence: TGCGCCAGCAGCTTGCCCCAGGGGGTGACTAATGAAAAACTGTTTTTT. This gives the protein CASSLPQGVTNEKLFF.

This clonotype has ten or more counts. The chain combines TRBV4-1 with TRBJ1-5; 8 bases are shared with TRBD1. The CDR3 runs to 14 residues. V dropped 0 bases and J dropped 11; count of bases not matched to a gene: 6. Germline-derived CDR1 and CDR2 are MGHRA and YSYEKL. The CDR3 DNA is TGCGCCAGCAGCCAAGAGCACAGGGGGGTATCCCAGCATTTT. Protein product: CASSQEHRGVSQHF.

Concerning this clonotype itself: The junction departs from germline at one end; a sequencing error may be responsible. V and J are TRBV7-2 and TRBJ2-1; 9 bases are shared with TRBD1. This CDR3 region has 16 residues. Germline V gene lookup returns CDR1 SGHTA and CDR2 FQGNSA. CDR3: CASSLAGTGLYNERFF. The DNA of the CDR3 is TGTGCCAGCAGCTTAGCCGGGACAGGGCTCTACAATGAGCGGTTCTTC.

The V gene is TRBV6-4, the J gene TRBJ1-5, with D perhaps TRBD1 (6 bases). Germline values: CDR1 MRHNA, CDR2 SNTAGT. The CDR3 is made up of 14 amino acids. The V and J ends lost 0 bases and 6 bases respectively, with 9 bases between them. CDR3: CASSDSEGGQPQHF. The DNA for the CDR3 is TGTGCCAGCAGTGACTCCGAAGGGGGTCAGCCCCAGCATTTT.

The rearrangement uses TRBV6-2 or TRBV6-3 and TRBJ2-2; D call uncertain. This CDR3 has 17 amino acids. V gave up 0 bases and J gave up 3 bases, with 14 bases separating them. CDR1 and CDR2 from the germline V gene are MNHEY and SVGEGT. The DNA for the CDR3 is TGTGCCAGCAGTTACTCGAATGCGGCTTCTTACACCGGGGAGCTGTTTTTT. It encodes CASSYSNAASYTGELFF.

This clonotype was observed many times. This chain links TRBV6-5 with TRBJ1-2; D is possibly TRBD1 (6 bases). The CDR3 has 12 residues. V lost 2 bases to trimming and J lost 6 bases, with 7 bases between them. The germline V gene has CDR1 MNHEY and CDR2 SVGAGI. The DNA for the CDR3 is TGTGCCAGCAGTTACACAGGGAATGGCTACACCTTC. Translated: CASSYTGNGYTF.

This clonotype has at least ten counts. The genes are TRBV3-1 and TRBJ2-7, with D unresolved. CDR1 LGHDT and CDR2 YNNKEL come from the germline V gene (reference sequence). This CDR3 comprises 11 residues. Between the trimmed V and J ends, which lost 8 bases and 6 bases, there was a span of 11 bases. CDR3 amino acids: CASGSIAEQYF. CDR3 DNA: TGTGCCAGCGGATCTATTGCCGAGCAGTACTTC.

This clonotype was picked up a small number of times. The V gene is TRBV6-5, the J gene TRBJ2-2, with D possibly being TRBD2 (5 bases). V was trimmed by 4 bases and J by 4 bases, leaving 16 bases between them. The CDR3 runs 16 residues. The germline gives CDR1 MNHEY, CDR2 SVGAGI. The CDR3 bases are TGTGCCAGCAGTTCGCGCTGGACCCGGGGCACCGGGGAGCTGTTTTTT. It yields the protein CASSSRWTRGTGELFF.

In this sample, this clonotype turned up many times. This chain uses TRBV20-1 with TRBJ2-1; D gene uncertain. Germline lookup yields CDR1 DFQATT and CDR2 SNEGSKA (reference sequence). This CDR3 region has 11 residues. Trimming stripped 6 bases from V and 9 bases from J, with 12 bases between. CDR3 coding DNA: TGCAGTGCCCCCGGCACCGGTGAGCAGTTCTTC. Translation gives CSAPGTGEQFF.

V is TRBV7-2 and J is TRBJ2-3; 11 bases match TRBD2. The CDR3 is 16 residues long. Germline lookup yields CDR1 SGHTA and CDR2 FQGNSA. V shed 5 bases, J shed 4 bases, and the junction held 8 bases outside the gene matches. CDR3 nucleotides: TGTGCCAGCAGCCAAGCCGGGACTAGCGGACCAGATACGCAGTATTTT. Protein: CASSQAGTSGPDTQYF. Full variable domain (missing parts from reference TRBV7-2 and TRBJ2-3): GAGVSQSPSNKVTEKGKDVELRCDPISGHTALYWYRQSLGQGLEFLIYFQGNSAPDKSGLPSDRFSAERTGGSVSTLTIQRTQQEDSAVYLCASSQAGTSGPDTQYFGPGTRLTVL.

This clonotype was detected a few times. The gene calls are TRBV9 and TRBJ2-2, with D hard to call. V shed 0 bases and J shed 3 bases, with 12 bases lying between them. The CDR3 length is 16 residues. Germline lookup yields CDR1 SGDLS and CDR2 YYNGEE. The CDR3 reads CASSVEGLLHTGELFF. The CDR3 DNA reads TGTGCCAGCAGCGTAGAAGGGTTACTACACACCGGGGAGCTGTTTTTT.

The table lists this clonotype with many counts. V gene TRBV3-1 combines with J gene TRBJ2-1, with D maybe TRBD2 (6 bases). The V and J ends lost 4 bases and 7 bases respectively, with 17 bases between them. CDR3 length equals 15 residues. Germline assignment: CDR1 LGHDT and CDR2 YNNKEL (reference sequence). The CDR3 loop reads CASSPRDFPYNEQFF. For the CDR3, the DNA is TGTGCCAGCAGCCCTCGGGACTTCCCGTATAATGAGCAGTTCTTC.

This clonotype was picked up a small number of times. The V call is TRBV9, the J call TRBJ1-3; D remains unclear. Trimming took off 4 bases at V and 0 bases at J, with 11 bases between the two ends. Per germline, CDR1 SGDLS and CDR2 YYNGEE. The CDR3 runs 15 residues. In nucleotides, the CDR3 is TGTGCCAGCAGCTCCCGGGCTAACTCTGGAAACACCATATATTTT. Translation: CASSSRANSGNTIYF.

This clonotype has a count of ten or more. The chain links TRBV5-1 to TRBJ2-1; D remains ambiguous. Germline CDR1 reads SGHRS; CDR2 reads YFSETQ. The length of the CDR3 is 11 residues. Trimming took 4 bases from V and 5 from J, leaving 4 bases between them. The CDR3 DNA reads TGCGCCAGCAGCACCCACAATGAGCAGTTCTTC. Translation gives CASSTHNEQFF.

V gene TRBV18 combines with J gene TRBJ2-5; D unresolved. The CDR3 has 13 residues. The germline V gene encodes CDR1 KGHSH and CDR2 LQKENI. V was trimmed by 1 base and J by 5 bases, leaving 8 bases between them. Written as DNA, the CDR3 is TGTGCCAGCTCACCACAAGGGTCCGAGACCCAGTACTTC. It codes for CASSPQGSETQYF.

In its sample, this clonotype was seen many times. This rearrangement joins TRBV7-3 to TRBJ2-5, with D perhaps assigned TRBD1 or TRBD2 (6 bases each). The length of the CDR3 is 14 residues. V was cut by 5 bases and J by 4 bases, with 14 bases left in between. Germline V gene data show CDR1 as SGHTA and CDR2 as FQGTGA. CDR3: CASSLRGQRETQYF. The CDR3 DNA reads as TGTGCCAGCAGCCTCCGGGGGCAGAGAGAGACCCAGTACTTC.

The chain uses TRBV5-5 and TRBJ1-4; no clear D. Looked up from germline, CDR1 is SGHKS and CDR2 is YYEKEE (reference sequence). This CDR3 comprises 15 residues. The V gene lost 3 bases and the J gene lost 7 bases, with 16 bases spanning the gap. The CDR3 bases are TGTGCCAGCAGCTGGCGAGATCAGCGGGGTGAAAAACTGTTTTTT. Translation: CASSWRDQRGEKLFF.

This clonotype appeared many times. This rearrangement joins TRBV20-1 to TRBJ2-1; 11 positions agree with TRBD2. In germline, CDR1 is DFQATT, CDR2 SNEGSKA (reference sequence). This CDR3 is 15 amino acids long. Trimming at V came to 8 bases and at J to 6 bases, leaving 12 bases not matched to a gene. CDR3 coding DNA: TGCAGTTCCCGACTAGCGGGAATGGATAGCAATGAGCAGTTCTTC. Amino acids: CSSRLAGMDSNEQFF.

In its sample, this clonotype was seen a few times. V gene TRBV19 combines with J gene TRBJ2-3; no clear D. The CDR3 has 13 residues. Germline V CDR1 and CDR2: LNHDA, SQIVND (reference sequence). With 6 bases removed from V and 2 bases from J, the gap between germline ends came to 9 bases. For the CDR3, the DNA is TGTGCCAGTAGGGACGACGACACAGATACGCAGTATTTT. Protein sequence: CASRDDDTDTQYF.

The chain employs TRBV20-1 and TRBJ1-2; 7 bases fit TRBD1. CDR3 length: 12 residues. Germline assignment: CDR1 DFQATT and CDR2 SNEGSKA (reference sequence). In nucleotides, the CDR3 is TGCAGCGTTTTGAGACAGGGCTATGGCTACACCTTC. Translated: CSVLRQGYGYTF.